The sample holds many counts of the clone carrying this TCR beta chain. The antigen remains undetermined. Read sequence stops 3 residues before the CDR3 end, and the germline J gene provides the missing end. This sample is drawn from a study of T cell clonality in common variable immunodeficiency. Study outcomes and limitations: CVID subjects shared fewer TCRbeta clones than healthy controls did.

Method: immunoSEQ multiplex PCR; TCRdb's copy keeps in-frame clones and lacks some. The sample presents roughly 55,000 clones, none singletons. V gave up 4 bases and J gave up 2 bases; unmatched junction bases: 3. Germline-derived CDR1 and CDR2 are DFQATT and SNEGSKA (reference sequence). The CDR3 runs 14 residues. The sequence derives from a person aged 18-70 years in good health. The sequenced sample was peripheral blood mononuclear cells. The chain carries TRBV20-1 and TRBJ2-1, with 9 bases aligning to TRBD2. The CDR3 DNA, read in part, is TGCAGTGCTATCCTAGCGGGGACCTACAATGAG. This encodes CSAILAGTYNE. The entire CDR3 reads CSAILAGTYNEQFF.